Below, one T cell receptor (beta chain) is given with its context. Its antigen is not identified. Other DNA sequences within the sample encode an identical CDR3. This record comes from a study of shared clonotypes between healthy human individuals. For the study at large: The plates for each donor numbered three CD4 naive, three CD4 memory, two CD8 naive and one CD8 memory.

A 200 ng quantity of DNA, 30,000 to 35,000 T cell genomes, went into the sorted-subset replicate PCRs. Measured with immunoSEQ multiplex PCR; TCRdb has only the in-frame clones, and not every one. In the table there are 1 million to 1.2 million clones, approximately 75% of which are singletons. Study-wide results and caveats: Sorted-subset sequencing was shown by rarefaction to be incomplete despite large depth.

Donors comprised healthy HIV-negative adults lacking recent acute infections or vaccinations. This CDR3 contains 14 residues. Per the germline V gene, CDR1 is SGHRS and CDR2 is YFSETQ. V lost 3 bases and J 2 bases, leaving 11 bases between the germline ends. Sequenced sample: memory CD4+ T cells from PBMCs. Sample subset: CD45RA-negative fraction. This clonotype was obtained from a man aged 18 to 29 in good health. Some clones in this sample may be carry-over from other donors' samples. The V call is TRBV5-1, the J call TRBJ2-5; either TRBD1 or TRBD2 may supply D (5 bases each). The CDR3 nucleotides are TGCGCCAGCAGCTCCCGGGGCCCACAAGAGACCCAGTACTTC. It yields the protein CASSSRGPQETQYF.